Listed below are T cell receptor beta chains from one sample, sequenced in a study of blood T cell repertoires in COVID-19. The method was immunoSEQ multiplex PCR; TCRdb's version includes in-frame clones alone and lacks a portion of them. This table has 65,000 to 90,000 clones, 86% appearing once. The sequenced sample consisted of peripheral blood. Receptors originate from a woman older than 75 in a cohort sampled during active or convalescent COVID-19. Both conserved end residues are trimmed from each CDR3.

TRBJ1-4	TRBV7-2	ASSLERPTGREKLF
TRBJ1-1	TRBV11-3	ASSLDMSNTEAF
TRBJ1-6	TRBV2	ASSPGIGNSPLH
TRBJ1-1	TRBV24-1	ATREGPEAF
TRBJ2-2	TRBV3-1/TRBV3-2	ATTKGAGTNTGELF
TRBJ2-3	TRBV29-1	SVQKTGGGGDFRGSQY
TRBJ2-3	TRBV5-4	ASSRLAGGGDTQY
TRBJ1-5	TRBV4-1	ASSHTDRQYSNQPQH
TRBJ2-5	TRBV7-3	ASSLTTDRGTQY
TRBJ1-5	TRBV28	ASSAVQGSDNQPQH
TRBJ2-3	TRBV4-1	ASSPDREDTQY
TRBJ1-1	TRBV11-3	ASSPWGGAEAF
TRBJ1-2	TRBV2	ASMLDQGYGYT
TRBJ2-3	TRBV12-2	ASRLFTSGSTDTQY
TRBJ2-1	TRBV27	ASSPPSEGRNEQF
TRBJ2-1	TRBV18	ASSPFGQVGNEQF
TRBJ2-5	TRBV19	ASSIGISGGDQY
TRBJ1-6	TRBV13	ASSLTGGVSPLH
TRBJ2-1	TRBV30	AWSRLVYEQF
TRBJ2-1	TRBV5-1	ASSLGQGMYNEQF
TRBJ1-5	TRBV21-1	ASSKGDGGAKPQH
TRBJ2-1	TRBV5-1	ASRNNNDNEQF
TRBJ1-3	TRBV5-6	ASSLWPGEVSGNTIY
TRBJ2-7	TRBV14	ASSQGPLPYEQY
TRBJ2-5	TRBV5-1	ASSLLSGAQETQY
TRBJ2-1	TRBV27	ASSFPGGSSYNEQF
TRBJ1-2	TRBV5-1	ASSLPVQEGYGYT
TRBJ2-3	TRBV18	ASSPQNVVGRGRSDTQY
TRBJ2-5	TRBV9	ASSVGAGAFQETQY